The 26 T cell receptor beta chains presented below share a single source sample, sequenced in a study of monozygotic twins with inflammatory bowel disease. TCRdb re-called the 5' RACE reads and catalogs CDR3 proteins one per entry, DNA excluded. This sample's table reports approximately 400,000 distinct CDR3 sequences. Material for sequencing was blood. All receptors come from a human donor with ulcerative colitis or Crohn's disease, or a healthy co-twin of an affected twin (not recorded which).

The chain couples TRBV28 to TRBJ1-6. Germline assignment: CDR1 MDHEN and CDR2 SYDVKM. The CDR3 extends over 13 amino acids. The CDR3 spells CASSSTSNSPLHF.

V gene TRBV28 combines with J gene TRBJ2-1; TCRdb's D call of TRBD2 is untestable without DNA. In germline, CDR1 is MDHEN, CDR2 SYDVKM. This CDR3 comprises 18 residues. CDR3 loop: CASSLTGGGLLLGNEQFF.

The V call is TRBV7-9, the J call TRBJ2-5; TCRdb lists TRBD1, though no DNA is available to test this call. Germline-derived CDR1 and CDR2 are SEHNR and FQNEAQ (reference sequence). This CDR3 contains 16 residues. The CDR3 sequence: CASSLVPSHKRETQYF.

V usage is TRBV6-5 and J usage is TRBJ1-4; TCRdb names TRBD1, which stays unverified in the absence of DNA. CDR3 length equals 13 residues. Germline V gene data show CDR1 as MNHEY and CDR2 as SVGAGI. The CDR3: CATRRMGGEKLFF.

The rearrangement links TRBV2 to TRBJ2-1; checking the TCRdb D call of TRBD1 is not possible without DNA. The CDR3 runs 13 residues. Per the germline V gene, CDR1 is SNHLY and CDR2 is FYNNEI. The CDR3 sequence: CAMDRDIGNEQFF.

CDR3 in amino acids: CASSFQGPSYEQYF. The rearrangement uses TRBV7-2 and TRBJ2-7; lacking DNA, the TRBD1 call made by TCRdb goes unchecked. CDR3 size: 14 residues. CDR1 is SGHTA and CDR2 is FQGNSA in the germline V gene.

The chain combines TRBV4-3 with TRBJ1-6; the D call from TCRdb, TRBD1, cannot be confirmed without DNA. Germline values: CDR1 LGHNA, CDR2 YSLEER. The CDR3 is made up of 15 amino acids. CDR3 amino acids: CASSRIRGQGSPLHF.

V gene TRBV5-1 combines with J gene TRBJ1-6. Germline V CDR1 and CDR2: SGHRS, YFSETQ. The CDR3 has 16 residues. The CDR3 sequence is CASSLEGRHNNSPLHF.

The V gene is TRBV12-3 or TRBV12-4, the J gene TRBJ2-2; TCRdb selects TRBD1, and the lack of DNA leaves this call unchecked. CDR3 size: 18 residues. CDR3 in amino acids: CASHPIADRATNTGELFF.

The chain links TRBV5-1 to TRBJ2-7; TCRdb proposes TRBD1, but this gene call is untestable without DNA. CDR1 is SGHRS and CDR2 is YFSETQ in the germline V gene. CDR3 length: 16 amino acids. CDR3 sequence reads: CASSLNMGQGSYEQYF.

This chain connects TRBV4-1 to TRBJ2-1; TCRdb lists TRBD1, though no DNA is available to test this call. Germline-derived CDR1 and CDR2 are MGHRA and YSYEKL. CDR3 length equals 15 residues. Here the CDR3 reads CASSLRDREYNEQFF.

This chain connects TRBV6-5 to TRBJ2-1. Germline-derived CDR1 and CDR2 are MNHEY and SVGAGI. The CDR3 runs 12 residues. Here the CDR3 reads CASSYSGYEQFF.

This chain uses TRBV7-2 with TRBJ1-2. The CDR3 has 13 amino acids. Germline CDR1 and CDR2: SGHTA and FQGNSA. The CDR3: CASSQWEKYGYTF.

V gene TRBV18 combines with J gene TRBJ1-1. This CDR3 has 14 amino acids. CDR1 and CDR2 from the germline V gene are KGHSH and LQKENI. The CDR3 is CASSTSQLNTEAFF.

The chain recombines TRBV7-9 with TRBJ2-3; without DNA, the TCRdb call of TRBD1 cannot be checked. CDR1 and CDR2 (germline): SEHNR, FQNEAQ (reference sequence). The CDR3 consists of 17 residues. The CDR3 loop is CASSLVWQGRVTDTQYF.

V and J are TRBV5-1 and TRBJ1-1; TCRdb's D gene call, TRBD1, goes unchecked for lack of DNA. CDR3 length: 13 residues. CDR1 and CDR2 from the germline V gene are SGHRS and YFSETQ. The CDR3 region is CASGLDRDTEAFF.

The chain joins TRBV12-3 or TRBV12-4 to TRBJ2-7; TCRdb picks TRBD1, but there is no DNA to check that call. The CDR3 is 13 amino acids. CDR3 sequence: CASSLGGHYEQYF.

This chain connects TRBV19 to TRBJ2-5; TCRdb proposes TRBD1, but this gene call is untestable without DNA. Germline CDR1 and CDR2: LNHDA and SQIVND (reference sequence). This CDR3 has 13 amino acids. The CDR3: CASKGQAEETQYF. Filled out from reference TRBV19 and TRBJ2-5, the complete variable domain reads DGGITQSPKYLFRKEGQNVTLSCEQNLNHDAMYWYRQDPGQGLRLIYYSQIVNDFQKGDIAEGYSVSREKKESFPLTVTSAQKNPTAFYLCASKGQAEETQYFGPGTRLLVL.

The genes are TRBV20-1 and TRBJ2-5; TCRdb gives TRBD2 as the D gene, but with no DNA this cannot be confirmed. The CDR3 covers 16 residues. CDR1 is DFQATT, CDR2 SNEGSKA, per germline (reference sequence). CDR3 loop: CSAPPAGDTYQETQYF.

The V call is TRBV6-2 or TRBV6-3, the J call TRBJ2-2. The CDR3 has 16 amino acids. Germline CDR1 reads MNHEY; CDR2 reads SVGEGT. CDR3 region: CASSYGITSLAGELFF.

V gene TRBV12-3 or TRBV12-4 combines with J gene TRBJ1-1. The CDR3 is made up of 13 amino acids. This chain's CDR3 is CASSARRNTEAFF.

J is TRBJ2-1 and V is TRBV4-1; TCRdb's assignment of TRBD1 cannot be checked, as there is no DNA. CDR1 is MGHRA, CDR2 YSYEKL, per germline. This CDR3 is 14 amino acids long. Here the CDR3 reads CASSPGSAYNEQFF.

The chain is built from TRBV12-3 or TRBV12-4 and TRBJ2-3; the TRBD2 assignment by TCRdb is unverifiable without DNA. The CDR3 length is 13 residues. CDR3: CANKRGNTDTQYF.

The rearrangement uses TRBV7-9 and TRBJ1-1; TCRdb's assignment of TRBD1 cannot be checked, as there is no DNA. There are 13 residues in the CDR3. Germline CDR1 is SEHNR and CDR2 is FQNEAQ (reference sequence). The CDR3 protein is CASSRGHLTEAFF.

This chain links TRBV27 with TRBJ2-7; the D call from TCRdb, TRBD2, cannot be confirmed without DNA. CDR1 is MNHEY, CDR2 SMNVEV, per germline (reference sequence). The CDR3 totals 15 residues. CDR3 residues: CASSDLAGRSYEQYF.

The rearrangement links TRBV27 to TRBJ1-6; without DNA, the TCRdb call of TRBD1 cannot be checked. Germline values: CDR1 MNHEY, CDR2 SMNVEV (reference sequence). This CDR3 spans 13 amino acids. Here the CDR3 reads CASSLQGWSPLHF.